This T cell receptor beta chain is from a study of cytomegalovirus exposure and HLA in healthy donors. A multiplex PCR was run with 60 Vbeta primers and 13 Jbeta primers. The method was immunoSEQ multiplex PCR; TCRdb's version includes in-frame clones alone and lacks a portion of them. The sample carries around 210,000 clones, 65% to 85% recorded once. Study conclusions and caveats: Accounts indicate the classifier identified cytomegalovirus status with strong specificity and sensitivity. Rare sequences made up most TCRs, while some public TCRs were found in many donors.

This clone was detected only once. Antigen specificity is unknown. The sequencing sample was made of PBMCs. This receptor was taken from a woman between 25 and 40 years old in good health and CMV-seronegative.

CDR3 protein: CASSPMTSGITYEQYF. In DNA form, the CDR3 reads TGTGCCAGCAGCCCCATGACTAGCGGGATTACCTACGAGCAGTACTTC. The chain combines TRBV5-4 with TRBJ2-7, with 11 bases that match TRBD2. Germline values: CDR1 SGHNT, CDR2 YYREEE (reference sequence). The CDR3 runs 16 residues. V shed 4 bases and J 2 bases; nucleotides not matched to a gene: 8.